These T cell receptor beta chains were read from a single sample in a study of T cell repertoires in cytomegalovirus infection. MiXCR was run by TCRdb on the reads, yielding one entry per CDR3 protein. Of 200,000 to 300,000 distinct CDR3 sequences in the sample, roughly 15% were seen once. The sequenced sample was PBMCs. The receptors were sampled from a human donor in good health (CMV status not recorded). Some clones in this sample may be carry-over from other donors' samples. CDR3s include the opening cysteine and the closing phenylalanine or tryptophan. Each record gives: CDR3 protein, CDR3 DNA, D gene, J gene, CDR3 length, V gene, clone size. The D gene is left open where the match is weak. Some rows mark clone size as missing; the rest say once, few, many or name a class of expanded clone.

CSPAETQYF,TGCAGTCCCGCAGAGACCCAGTACTTC,NA,TRBJ2-5,9,TRBV20-1,NA
CASSYVAWDEQFF,TGTGCCAGCAGTTACGTGGCGTGGGATGAGCAGTTCTTC,NA,TRBJ2-1,13,TRBV6-5,many
CASSLDRGDEKLFF,TGCGCCAGCAGCTTGGACAGGGGGGACGAAAAACTGTTTTTT,TRBD1,TRBJ1-4,14,TRBV5-1,NA
CASSLSEKENTIYF,TGTGCCAGCAGCTTGAGCGAGAAGGAGAACACCATATATTTT,NA,TRBJ1-3,14,TRBV7-8,many
CASSAIGSRFYEQYF,TGTGCCAGCAGCGCAATAGGGAGTCGCTTCTACGAGCAGTACTTC,NA,TRBJ2-7,15,TRBV2,few
CASGSTGLLRDEQFF,TGTGCTAGTGGTTCGACGGGACTTCTGAGGGATGAGCAGTTCTTC,NA,TRBJ2-1,15,TRBV12-5,many
CASSTPRYRGATEAFF,TGTGCCAGCAGCACCCCCCGTTACAGGGGGGCCACTGAAGCTTTCTTT,TRBD1,TRBJ1-1,16,TRBV28,many
CASSHPGQRNEKLFF,TGCGCCAGCAGCCATCCGGGACAGAGAAATGAAAAACTGTTTTTT,TRBD1,TRBJ1-4,15,TRBV4-1,NA
CASSLEDLGPLGTDTQYF,TGTGCCAGCAGTTTAGAGGACTTAGGGCCTTTGGGCACAGATACGCAGTATTTT,NA,TRBJ2-3,18,TRBV28,many
CASSPTPQNPNTGELFF,TGTGCCAGCAGCCCTACTCCTCAAAACCCGAACACCGGGGAGCTGTTTTTT,NA,TRBJ2-2,17,TRBV7-9,many
CAISVDFQDSGYTF,TGTGCCATCAGTGTTGATTTTCAGGACAGCGGCTACACCTTC,NA,TRBJ1-2,14,TRBV10-3,NA